This record concerns one T cell receptor beta chain sequence. These data belong to a study of blood T cell repertoires in COVID-19. Study information: Acute and convalescent COVID-19 specimens originated in the United States, Italy and Spain.

Authors' data handling: Amplified reference gene primers provided the basis for estimating nucleated cell counts. Sequencing was performed with immunoSEQ multiplex PCR; in TCRdb, only in-frame clones are kept and a portion is missing. V, J and clone size reflect that table, while D and trimming were determined from the DNA. The top ten clones hold roughly 6.3% of a sample with roughly 260,000 clones, around 90% of them seen once. Germline loops: CDR1 MNHEY, CDR2 SMNVEV (reference sequence). The CDR3 extends over 15 amino acids. V dropped 8 bases and J dropped 0; count of bases not matched to a gene: 5. Those enrolled, adults aged roughly 18 to 90 years, came from about two dozen US areas.

This chain links TRBV27 with TRBJ1-3; 9 bases map to TRBD1. Sequenced material: PBMCs or T cells enriched from blood (not recorded which). The sequence derives from a woman in her 30s with acute COVID-19. Written as DNA, the CDR3 is TGTGCCAGCGGGGGACAGGGCCTCTCTGGAAACACCATATATTTT. This encodes CASGGQGLSGNTIYF.